These T cell receptor beta chains were read from a single sample in a study of CD8+CD57+ T cells in acquired aplastic anemia. A single record per CDR3 protein comes from TCRdb applying MiXCR to the reads. The sample lists approximately 190,000 distinct CDR3 sequences; over 60% were seen once. The source material was sorted CD4+, CD8+, or CD8+CD57+ T cells (not recorded which) from PBMCs. Receptors were obtained from a human donor with severe aplastic anemia or a healthy control (not recorded which). Both conserved end residues are part of each CDR3. A D gene is named only where the DNA matches it firmly. A row's size may be missing; if present it is once, few, many or a size class.

clone size	V gene	J gene	D gene	CDR3 protein	CDR3 DNA
.	TRBV20-1	TRBJ1-6	TRBD1	CSARDPPVSGTGIF	TGCAGTGCTAGAGATCCCCCCGTTAGCGGGACAGGCATCTTT
.	TRBV20-1	TRBJ1-5	.	CSARVGSQPQHF	TGCAGTGCTAGAGTTGGCTCCCAGCCCCAGCATTTT
.	TRBV7-3	TRBJ2-3	.	CASSFDWADTQYF	TGTGCCAGCAGCTTCGATTGGGCAGATACGCAGTATTTT
.	TRBV20-1	TRBJ1-5	.	CSARESTVNQPQHF	TGCAGTGCTAGAGAATCGACAGTTAATCAGCCCCAGCATTTT
.	TRBV7-8	TRBJ2-3	.	CASSSYLTDTQYF	TGTGCCAGCAGCTCCTACCTCACAGATACGCAGTATTTT
.	TRBV20-1	TRBJ2-5	.	CSARRWRGFYQETQYF	TGCAGTGCTAGAAGATGGAGGGGGTTCTACCAAGAGACCCAGTACTTC
.	TRBV12-3/TRBV12-4	TRBJ1-5	TRBD1	CASRSGTGGHQPQHF	TGTGCCAGCAGGAGTGGGACAGGGGGACATCAGCCCCAGCATTTT
once	TRBV20-1	TRBJ2-7	.	CSARTLDSYEQYF	TGCAGCGCACGGACACTCGACTCCTACGAGCAGTACTTC
.	TRBV20-1	TRBJ2-1	TRBD2	CSARDPHGASGAYNEQFF	TGCAGTGCTAGAGACCCCCACGGGGCTAGCGGGGCGTACAATGAGCAGTTCTTC
.	TRBV7-8	TRBJ1-2	TRBD1	CASSFSPTGKAGGYTF	TGTGCCAGCAGCTTTTCCCCGACAGGGAAAGCGGGAGGCTACACCTTC
.	TRBV7-2	TRBJ2-7	.	CASSFGSNYEQYF	TGTGCCAGCAGTTTTGGCAGTAACTACGAGCAGTACTTC
.	TRBV12-3/TRBV12-4	TRBJ2-1	TRBD2	CASSFPGGTGSNEQFF	TGTGCCAGCAGTTTCCCGGGGGGAACGGGATCGAATGAGCAGTTCTTC
many	TRBV9	TRBJ2-7	TRBD1	CASSNNPGTGETYEQYF	TGTGCCAGCAGCAACAATCCCGGGACAGGGGAGACCTACGAGCAGTACTTC
.	TRBV12-3/TRBV12-4	TRBJ2-3	TRBD1	CASSLQGALEDMQYF	TGTGCCAGCAGTTTACAGGGGGCGCTTGAGGATATGCAGTATTTT
.	TRBV29-1	TRBJ1-1	.	CSVEEVQGFF	TGCAGCGTTGAGGAGGTGCAGGGTTTCTTT
.	TRBV7-2	TRBJ2-5	.	CASSLRRGVGSETQYF	TGTGCCAGCAGCTTACGGCGCGGGGTGGGTTCAGAGACCCAGTACTTC
.	TRBV29-1	TRBJ1-2	.	CSVEGGRGGSYTF	TGCAGCGTTGAAGGTGGCAGGGGAGGTAGCTACACCTTC
many	TRBV12-3/TRBV12-4	TRBJ2-7	.	CASSLAGTGYEQYF	TGTGCCAGCAGTTTAGCAGGGACGGGCTACGAGCAGTACTTC
.	TRBV9	TRBJ2-3	.	CASSVGASYGDTQYF	TGTGCCAGCAGCGTCGGAGCTAGCTATGGTGATACGCAGTATTTT
.	TRBV10-3	TRBJ2-7	.	CAITEALGGLREQYF	TGTGCCATCACCGAGGCCCTGGGGGGGCTGAGGGAGCAGTACTTC
once	TRBV10-3	TRBJ1-2	TRBD1	CAISTGGGYGYTF	TGTGCCATCAGCACAGGGGGCGGCTATGGCTACACCTTC
.	TRBV7-6	TRBJ2-5	.	CASSLNPGPETQYF	TGTGCCAGCAGTTTAAACCCCGGCCCAGAGACCCAGTACTTC
.	TRBV24-1	TRBJ1-2	TRBD1	CATSDSRRQGARYGYTF	TGTGCCACCAGTGATTCGAGACGACAGGGGGCAAGATATGGCTACACCTTC
.	TRBV20-1	TRBJ2-1	.	CSAKVIEQFF	TGCAGTGCCAAGGTCATTGAGCAGTTCTTC
.	TRBV15	TRBJ2-7	TRBD1	CATKGTGVSYEQYF	TGTGCCACCAAGGGGACAGGGGTCTCCTACGAGCAGTACTTC
many	TRBV16	TRBJ1-5	TRBD1	CASRPTGGGQPQHF	TGTGCCAGCAGACCTACAGGGGGCGGACAGCCCCAGCATTTT
many	TRBV7-2	TRBJ1-4	.	CASSLGGVSEKLFF	TGTGCCAGCAGCTTAGGGGGCGTTAGTGAAAAACTGTTTTTT
.	TRBV12-3/TRBV12-4	TRBJ2-7	TRBD2	CASSFQLAPEQYF	TGTGCCAGCAGTTTTCAACTAGCGCCAGAGCAGTACTTC
.	TRBV14	TRBJ2-7	TRBD1	CASSQHTGGARQYF	TGTGCCAGCAGCCAACATACAGGGGGCGCGCGGCAGTACTTC
.	TRBV29-1	TRBJ2-7	TRBD2	CSVGGEGEQYF	TGTAGCGTTGGGGGGGAGGGCGAGCAGTACTTC
few	TRBV2	TRBJ2-2	TRBD2	CASSLAGGPTGELFF	TGTGCCAGCAGCCTAGCGGGGGGGCCGACCGGGGAGCTGTTTTTT
.	TRBV6-1	TRBJ1-6	.	CATVTAYNSPLHF	TGTGCCACTGTGACTGCGTATAATTCACCCCTCCACTTT
.	TRBV7-9	TRBJ2-7	TRBD1	CASSLGTGPYEQYF	TGTGCCAGCAGTTTAGGGACAGGGCCTTACGAGCAGTACTTC
few	TRBV5-1	TRBJ1-1	.	CASSLDWANTEAFF	TGCGCCAGCAGCTTGGATTGGGCCAACACTGAAGCTTTCTTT
.	TRBV6-4	TRBJ2-2	TRBD2	CASSDESGGDTGELFF	TGTGCCAGCAGTGACGAGAGCGGGGGTGACACCGGGGAGCTGTTTTTT
.	TRBV15	TRBJ2-5	TRBD1	CATSRGTGGETQYF	TGTGCCACCAGCAGGGGGACAGGGGGCGAGACCCAGTACTTC
.	TRBV25-1	TRBJ2-7	TRBD1	CASSVSLGQAPYEQYF	TGTGCCAGCAGTGTATCCCTGGGACAGGCCCCCTACGAGCAGTACTTC
.	TRBV6-4	TRBJ2-7	.	CASSGSVGLRQYF	TGTGCCAGCAGTGGCTCCGTGGGACTTAGGCAGTACTTC
.	TRBV2	TRBJ1-1	.	CASSEGWDTEAFF	TGTGCCAGCAGTGAAGGATGGGACACTGAAGCTTTCTTT
.	TRBV29-1	TRBJ2-3	.	CSGDSQGMGTDTQYF	TGCAGCGGTGATTCACAGGGAATGGGAACAGATACGCAGTATTTT
.	TRBV20-1	TRBJ1-2	TRBD1	CSAPRAKRGGDGYTF	TGCAGTGCTCCCAGAGCGAAGAGAGGGGGCGATGGCTACACCTTC
once	TRBV24-1	TRBJ2-5	TRBD2	CATPLAGGWETQYF	TGTGCCACTCCACTAGCGGGAGGGTGGGAGACCCAGTACTTC
once	TRBV7-8	TRBJ2-7	.	CASSFEGPREQYF	TGTGCCAGCAGCTTTGAGGGCCCTCGCGAGCAGTACTTC
.	TRBV7-9	TRBJ1-6	TRBD1	CVSSPGQGNSPLHF	TGCGTCAGCAGCCCAGGACAGGGGAACTCACCCCTCCACTTT
once	TRBV19	TRBJ1-5	.	CASKTRADQPQHF	TGTGCCAGTAAGACGCGCGCGGATCAGCCCCAGCATTTT
many	TRBV9	TRBJ2-1	.	CASSVSGTDTLNEQFF	TGTGCCAGCAGCGTGTCCGGGACCGACACCCTGAATGAGCAGTTCTTC
.	TRBV7-2	TRBJ1-1	TRBD1	CASSSYYGTENTEAFF	TGTGCCAGCAGCTCCTATTACGGGACAGAAAACACTGAAGCTTTCTTT
.	TRBV29-1	TRBJ1-5	.	CSVLTSDIQPQHF	TGCAGCGTACTGACCTCGGACATTCAGCCCCAGCATTTT
.	TRBV7-3	TRBJ2-3	TRBD1	CASSPGTASDTQYF	TGTGCCAGCAGCCCCGGGACAGCGTCCGATACGCAGTATTTT
.	TRBV7-9	TRBJ1-1	.	CASSLEQAFF	TGTGCCAGCAGCTTAGAACAAGCTTTCTTT
.	TRBV20-1	TRBJ2-7	TRBD2	CSAKRRSGSSYEQYF	TGCAGTGCTAAAAGGCGAAGCGGGAGCTCCTACGAGCAGTACTTC
once	TRBV2	TRBJ1-1	.	CASSGEIMNTEAFF	TGTGCCAGCAGTGGAGAGATTATGAACACTGAAGCTTTCTTT
.	TRBV2	TRBJ2-1	.	CASSDDSSYNEQFF	TGTGCCAGCAGTGATGATAGCTCCTACAATGAGCAGTTCTTC
.	TRBV29-1	TRBJ2-3	TRBD1	CSAATGGTDTQYF	TGCAGCGCCGCGACAGGGGGCACAGATACGCAGTATTTT